The 17 T cell receptor beta chains below come from one sample, sequenced in a study of regulatory T cells in long-lasting Graves disease (dated by TCRdb to the early 2020s). Preparation of the library involved multiplex PCR. The sequencer was an Illumina HiSeq 4000. CDR3 regions were amplified by Arm-PCR with iRepertoire HTBI primers to construct TCR beta libraries. TCRdb trimmed public reads at Q25 via fastp, called clones via MiXCR and kept in-frame beta chains. One record per CDR3 amino acid sequence lists the most common genes and DNA. For this sample there are 420,000 or so distinct CDR3 sequences; roughly 15% appear just once. Less than 30% of the sample is held by the ten biggest clonotypes. The sample's time point, from its label and the paper: newly diagnosed GD, antithyroid drugs for less than 3 months. For both TCR sequencing and RNA sequencing, RNA was extracted from PBMCs in TRIzol. This same sample was also taken into another study, of T cells in Graves' hyperthyroidism and ophthalmopathy.

Sequencing was performed on peripheral blood mononuclear cells (PBMCs), taken at new diagnosis, from a patient treated with antithyroid drugs. The receptors originated from a woman between 18 and 29 years old with Graves disease. Donor details come from another sample of the same person, matched by shared clones.

The rearrangement uses TRBV27 and TRBJ1-2; possible D gene TRBD1, 5 bases. Germline V gives CDR1 MNHEY, CDR2 SMNVEV (reference sequence). This CDR3 region has 13 residues. The V end was cut by 6 bases, the J end by 6 bases, with 14 bases between. The CDR3: CASSLNRIHGYTF. The CDR3 DNA reads as TGTGCCAGCAGCCTCAACAGGATCCATGGCTACACCTTC.

This clonotype was counted a few times. This rearrangement joins TRBV9 to TRBJ2-2; D is unresolved. CDR1 and CDR2 from the germline V gene are SGDLS and YYNGEE. This CDR3 is built from 14 residues. V was clipped by 0 bases and J by 4 bases, with 7 bases between them. In DNA, the CDR3 is TGTGCCAGCAGCGTAGTGGGCGGCACCGGGGAGCTGTTTTTT. Residues: CASSVVGGTGELFF.

There are many counts of this clonotype. The chain is built from TRBV20-1 and TRBJ1-1; 7 positions agree with TRBD1. J lost 5 bases, V lost 3 bases, and 15 bases had no gene match. Looked up from germline, CDR1 is DFQATT and CDR2 is SNEGSKA (reference sequence). The CDR3 extends over 16 amino acids. CDR3 nucleotides: TGCAGTGCTAGGGTTCTCGACAGGGATTTGGATACTGAAGCTTTCTTT. It codes for CSARVLDRDLDTEAFF.

This clonotype has a count of ten or more. CDR3 protein: CATSRDVERGSYEQYF. CDR3 bases: TGTGCCACCAGCAGAGATGTTGAGAGGGGATCCTACGAGCAGTACTTC. The V gene is TRBV15, the J gene TRBJ2-7; D tentatively fits TRBD1 or TRBD2 (5 bases each). Trimming took off 0 bases at V and 1 base at J, with 13 bases between the two ends. Germline values: CDR1 LNHNV, CDR2 YYDKDF (reference sequence). The length of the CDR3 is 16 residues.

In its sample, this clonotype was seen many times. This chain joins TRBV24-1 and TRBJ2-1; D unclear. The V end was cut by 3 bases, the J end by 4 bases, with 6 bases between. CDR3 length: 13 amino acids. Germline CDR1 and CDR2: KGHDR and SFDVKD. CDR3 region: CATSDPGYNEQFF. Here the CDR3 DNA reads TGTGCCACCAGTGATCCCGGATACAATGAGCAGTTCTTC.

In the case of this clonotype: Since a much larger clone is just one base distant, this may be a read error. The V call is TRBV6-2 or TRBV6-3, the J call TRBJ2-3, with 7 nucleotides matching TRBD1. TRBJ2-1 explains the end of the DNA better; the J call may be wrong. This CDR3 spans 16 amino acids. Germline CDR1 MNHEY, CDR2 SVGEGT. CDR3 in amino acids: CASSEAHPGGYYEQFF. DNA of the CDR3: TGTGCCAGCAGTGAAGCCCACCCAGGGGGATACTACGAGCAGTTCTTC.

This clonotype occurred many times. J is TRBJ1-2 and V is TRBV3-1, with D hard to call. Trimming took off 1 base at V and 6 bases at J, with 9 bases between the two ends. Germline CDR1 is LGHDT and CDR2 is YNNKEL (reference sequence). This CDR3 has 13 residues. The CDR3 region is CASSQGYSHGYTF. The CDR3 coding sequence is TGTGCCAGCAGCCAAGGATACTCACATGGCTACACCTTC.

This clonotype was recorded a few times. The chain has TRBV29-1 and TRBJ2-1, with D uncertain. Between the trimmed V and J ends, which lost 4 bases and 8 bases, there was a span of 6 bases. The length of the CDR3 is 10 residues. In germline, CDR1 is SQVTM, CDR2 ANQGSEA. The CDR3 DNA follows: TGCAGCGTTGTTTGGCATGAGCAGTTCTTC. It yields the protein CSVVWHEQFF.

The chain recombines TRBV11-1 with TRBJ2-2; 7 bases align to TRBD2. J lost 5 bases, V lost 5 bases, and 17 bases had no gene match. The CDR3 runs to 18 residues. Germline CDR1 and CDR2: SGHAT and FQDESV (reference sequence). The CDR3 coding sequence is TGTGCCAGCAGCCTATTCCTGGGAGGGCTAGCGGTTACCGGGGAGCTGTTTTTT. Translation: CASSLFLGGLAVTGELFF. The full variable domain, with the rest looked up from reference TRBV11-1 and TRBJ2-2, is EAEVAQSPRYKITEKSQAVAFWCDPISGHATLYWYRQILGQGPELLVQFQDESVVDDSQLPKDRFSAERLKGVDSTLKIQPAELGDSAMYLCASSLFLGGLAVTGELFFGEGSRLTVL.

The chain carries TRBV6-2 or TRBV6-3 and TRBJ2-2; TRBD2 aligns across 12 bases. Germline lookup yields CDR1 MNHEY and CDR2 SVGEGT. The length of the CDR3 is 16 residues. After removal of 6 bases from V and 7 bases from J, the junction contained 9 bases not matched to a gene. CDR3 loop: CASSNRLAGVGGELFF. CDR3 nucleotide sequence: TGTGCCAGCAGCAATAGACTAGCGGGAGTAGGCGGGGAGCTGTTTTTT.

This clonotype was detected ten times or more. The J gene is TRBJ1-4, the V gene TRBV2; D unclear. V was pared by 3 bases and J by 8 bases, with 13 bases between. Germline loops: CDR1 SNHLY, CDR2 FYNNEI. The CDR3 has 14 residues. This chain's CDR3 is CASSDIIRGEKLFF. The CDR3, as DNA: TGTGCCAGCAGTGATATAATCCGAGGGGAAAAACTGTTTTTT.

The chain is built from TRBV6-1 and TRBJ2-5; D ambiguous. CDR1 MNHNS and CDR2 SASEGT come from the germline V gene. V shed 7 bases and J shed 0 bases, with 9 bases lying between them. The CDR3 extends over 13 amino acids. CDR3 in DNA: TGTGCCAGCACCCGGACGTACCAAGAGACCCAGTACTTC. Encoded protein: CASTRTYQETQYF.

There are many counts of this clonotype. CDR3 sequence (DNA): TGTGCCAGCAGCCGTGGACTAGCGGGAAGATACGAGCAGTACTTC. It is translated as CASSRGLAGRYEQYF. The chain employs TRBV6-1 and TRBJ2-7, with TRBD2 matching over 12 bases. The CDR3 sequence is 15 residues long. J was trimmed by 4 bases and V by 6 bases; bases with no gene match: 7. Germline CDR1 reads MNHNS; CDR2 reads SASEGT.

The chain couples TRBV28 to TRBJ2-7, with TRBD2 matching 10 bases. With 6 bases clipped from V and 4 bases from J, the junction kept 6 bases outside the gene matches. Germline values: CDR1 MDHEN, CDR2 SYDVKM. The CDR3 has 14 amino acids. The DNA for the CDR3 is TGTGCCAGCAGCTACACTAGCGGGAAGTACGAGCAGTACTTC. Its protein product is CASSYTSGKYEQYF.

This clonotype was counted between two and nine times. The rearrangement uses TRBV2 and TRBJ2-2; 9 bases are shared with TRBD1. Germline assignment: CDR1 SNHLY and CDR2 FYNNEI. CDR3 length equals 18 residues. The V gene end was trimmed by 2 bases and the J gene end by 3 bases; junction bases not matched to a gene: 10. In DNA, the CDR3 is TGTGCCAGCAGTGAACCAAGAGAGACAGGGGGATACACCGGGGAGCTGTTTTTT. Encoded protein: CASSEPRETGGYTGELFF.

Ten or more counts support this clonotype. The genes are TRBV29-1 and TRBJ2-3, with 11 bases identical to TRBD2. This CDR3 comprises 14 residues. V lost 6 bases and J lost 2; bases outside the gene matches: 4. CDR1 is SQVTM and CDR2 is ANQGSEA in the germline V gene. This CDR3 is CSVTSGRVTDTQYF. CDR3 in DNA: TGCAGCGTAACTAGCGGGAGAGTCACAGATACGCAGTATTTT.

The genes are TRBV6-2 or TRBV6-3 and TRBJ2-7, with 12 bases aligning to TRBD2. The V gene end was trimmed by 3 bases and the J gene end by 0 bases; junction bases not matched to a gene: 12. The germline CDR1 and CDR2 sequences are MNHEY and SVGEGT. This CDR3 is built from 19 residues. The DNA for the CDR3 is TGTGCCAGCAGTTATGGGGGCCTAGCGGGAGGGTTCCGCTCCTACGAGCAGTACTTC. This encodes CASSYGGLAGGFRSYEQYF.